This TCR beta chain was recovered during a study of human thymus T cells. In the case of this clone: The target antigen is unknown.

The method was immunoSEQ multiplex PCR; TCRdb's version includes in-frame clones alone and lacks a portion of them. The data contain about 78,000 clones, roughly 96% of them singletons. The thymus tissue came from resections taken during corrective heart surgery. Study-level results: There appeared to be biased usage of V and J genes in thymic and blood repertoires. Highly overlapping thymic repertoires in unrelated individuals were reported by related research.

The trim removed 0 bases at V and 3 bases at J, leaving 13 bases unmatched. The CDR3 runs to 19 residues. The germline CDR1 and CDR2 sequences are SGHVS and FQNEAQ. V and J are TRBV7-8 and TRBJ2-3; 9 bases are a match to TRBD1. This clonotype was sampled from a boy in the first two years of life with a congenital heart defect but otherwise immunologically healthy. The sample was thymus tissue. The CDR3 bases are TGTGCCAGCAGCTTAGCCTCTATGGGGGGGGGACAGGGAACAGATACGCAGTATTTT. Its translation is CASSLASMGGGQGTDTQYF.